The sample holds a few counts of the clone carrying this T cell receptor (beta chain). Clones were sequenced by immunoSEQ multiplex PCR, and TCRdb holds only the in-frame ones, with some missing. The repertoire shows 25,000 to 35,000 clones, none seen only once; the top ten take approximately 2.6%. The data were obtained in a study of T cells after posttransplantation cyclophosphamide. The CDR3 consists of 15 residues. Germline V gene sequence: CDR1 SEHNR, CDR2 FQNEAQ (reference sequence). The V end was cut by 6 bases, the J end by 1 base, with 14 bases between. What was sequenced was PBMCs. This sequence originates from a woman between 55 and 75 years old in good health, CMV-negative, and a related stem cell transplant donor. The gene calls are TRBV7-9 and TRBJ2-3, with D possibly being TRBD2 (7 bases). CDR3 protein: CASSQGGGGTDTQYF. As DNA, the CDR3 is TGTGCCAGCAGTCAGGGAGGGGGGGGCACAGATACGCAGTATTTT.